This T cell receptor (beta chain) was identified in a study of blood T cell repertoires in COVID-19. The CDR3 runs to 14 residues. The germline V gene encodes CDR1 LNHDA and CDR2 SQIVND (reference sequence). With 7 bases clipped from V and 4 bases from J, the junction kept 5 bases outside the gene matches. Method: immunoSEQ multiplex PCR; TCRdb's copy keeps in-frame clones and lacks some. The sample includes hundreds of thousands of clones, around four fifths of them seen just once. The receptor comes from a woman aged 50 to 65 with acute or convalescent COVID-19. The rearrangement joins TRBV19 to TRBJ2-5; TRBD2 aligns across 11 bases. The source material was peripheral blood. CDR3 nucleotide sequence: TGTGCCAGTACCGGTGGACTAGCGGGAGAGACCCAGTACTTC. It yields the protein CASTGGLAGETQYF.